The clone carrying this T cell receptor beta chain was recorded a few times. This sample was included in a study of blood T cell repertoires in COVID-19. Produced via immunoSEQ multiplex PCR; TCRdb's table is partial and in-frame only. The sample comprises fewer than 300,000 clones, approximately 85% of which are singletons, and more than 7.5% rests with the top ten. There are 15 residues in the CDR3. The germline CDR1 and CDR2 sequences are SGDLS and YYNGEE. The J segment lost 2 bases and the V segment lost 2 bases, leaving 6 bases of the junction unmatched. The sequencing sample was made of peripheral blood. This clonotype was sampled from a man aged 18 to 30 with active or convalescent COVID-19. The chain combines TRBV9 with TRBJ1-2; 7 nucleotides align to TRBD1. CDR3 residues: CASSVGAGGNYGYTF. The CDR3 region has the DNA TGTGCCAGCAGCGTTGGGGCAGGGGGGAACTATGGCTACACCTTC. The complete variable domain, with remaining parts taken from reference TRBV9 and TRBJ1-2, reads DSGVTQTPKHLITATGQRVTLRCSPRSGDLSVYWYQQSLDQGLQFLIQYYNGEERAKGNILERFSAQQFPDLHSELNLSSLELGDSALYFCASSVGAGGNYGYTFGSGTRLTVV.